A single sample is the source of the 7 T cell receptor beta chains below, sequenced in a study of T cell responses to AZD1222 COVID-19 vaccine. The table came from immunoSEQ multiplex PCR; TCRdb's copy has only in-frame clones and leaves some out. The sample has about 67,000 clones; around four fifths are singletons. This material consisted of peripheral blood, taken on day 0 of AZD1222 vaccination. These receptors came from an adult in good health.

This clone was observed a few times. The chain is built from TRBV5-4 and TRBJ2-5, with D possibly matching TRBD2 (6 bases). CDR3 length: 17 amino acids. In germline, CDR1 is SGHNT, CDR2 YYREEE (reference sequence). The V gene lost 1 base and the J gene lost 2 bases, with 18 bases spanning the gap. CDR3 nucleotides: TGTGCCAGCAGCTTGTTAGGACTAACGGTAACACAAGAGACCCAGTACTTC. This encodes CASSLLGLTVTQETQYF.

The chain combines TRBV27 with TRBJ2-4; weak D call: TRBD1 (5 bases). Germline assignment: CDR1 MNHEY and CDR2 SMNVEV (reference sequence). Deletions cut 5 bases from V and 6 bases from J, with 14 bases between. This CDR3 is built from 14 residues. In DNA form, the CDR3 reads TGTGCCAGCAGTCCAACGCGACAGAGAAACATTCAGTACTTC. Protein sequence: CASSPTRQRNIQYF.

The chain combines TRBV6-5 with TRBJ1-1; D unclear. Germline V gene sequence: CDR1 MNHEY, CDR2 SVGAGI. There are 14 residues in the CDR3. Trimming took off 7 bases at V and 0 bases at J, with 12 bases between the two ends. In nucleotides, the CDR3 is TGTGCCAGCACCAAGACACATATGAACACTGAAGCTTTCTTT. Protein sequence: CASTKTHMNTEAFF.

The rearrangement joins TRBV6-6 to TRBJ1-3; D is unresolved. Trimming left V 0 bases short and J 2 bases short, with 5 bases between. Germline V gene lookup returns CDR1 MNHNY and CDR2 SVGAGI (reference sequence). This CDR3 has 14 amino acids. CDR3 bases: TGTGCCAGCAGTTACTCGATAACTGGAAACACCATATATTTT. Translating it yields CASSYSITGNTIYF.

Concerning this clone itself: Other DNA sequences in this specimen translate into the identical CDR3. V and J are TRBV27 and TRBJ1-2; no clear D gene. The CDR3 runs 13 residues. V dropped 3 bases and J dropped 2 bases, with 7 bases sitting between them. Germline CDR1 reads MNHEY; CDR2 reads SMNVEV (reference sequence). CDR3 bases: TGTGCCAGCAGTTTCTCGGGAAACTATGGCTACACCTTC. The encoded protein is CASSFSGNYGYTF.

V usage is TRBV5-6 and J usage is TRBJ2-3, with unresolved D. Germline lookup yields CDR1 SGHDT and CDR2 YYEEEE. The CDR3 spans 14 residues. Deletions cut 0 bases from V and 0 bases from J, with 5 bases between. CDR3 protein: CASSLVLSTDTQYF. The CDR3 nucleotides read TGTGCCAGCAGCTTGGTACTCAGCACAGATACGCAGTATTTT.

This clone occurred a few times. This chain links TRBV5-1 with TRBJ1-6; no definite D call. This CDR3 comprises 16 residues. Germline-derived CDR1 and CDR2 are SGHRS and YFSETQ. V lost 0 bases and J 7 bases, leaving 14 bases between the germline ends. The CDR3 nucleotides read TGCGCCAGCAGCTTGGAGACCTTGAGCAGAAATTCACCCCTCCACTTT. Amino acids: CASSLETLSRNSPLHF.